This is a list of T cell receptor beta chains from one sample in a study of blood T cell repertoires in COVID-19. Assay used: immunoSEQ multiplex PCR; TCRdb lists only in-frame clones, some missing. In the table there are tens of thousands of clones, about 88% of which are singletons. The sequenced sample was peripheral blood. The receptors derive from a human donor in a cohort sampled during active COVID-19. Each CDR3 is given with its conserved first and last residue. The order of the fields is clone size, V gene, J gene, D gene, CDR3 protein, CDR3 DNA. A D gene is named only where the DNA matches it firmly. Part of the rows lack a size; the others show once, few, many or a class for expanded clones.

>NA|TRBV10-2|TRBJ1-1|NA
CASSATGITEAFF
TGCGCCAGCAGTGCAACAGGGATCACTGAAGCTTTCTTT
>once|TRBV6-2/TRBV6-3|TRBJ1-1|TRBD1
CASSSQGRRTEAFF
TGTGCCAGCAGTTCACAGGGGCGTCGGACTGAAGCTTTCTTT
>NA|TRBV2|TRBJ1-5|TRBD1
CASSVQGALDNQPQHF
TGTGCCAGCAGTGTTCAGGGGGCTCTGGACAATCAGCCCCAGCATTTT
>NA|TRBV19|TRBJ2-2|TRBD1
CASSDRVPGELFF
TGTGCCAGTAGTGACAGGGTACCCGGGGAGCTGTTTTTT
>NA|TRBV7-2|TRBJ1-1|NA
CASSLGQENTEAFF
TGTGCCAGCAGCTTAGGACAGGAGAACACTGAAGCTTTCTTT
>few|TRBV12-3/TRBV12-4|TRBJ1-2|NA
CASSYAGFYGYTF
TGTGCCAGCAGTTATGCAGGGTTCTATGGCTACACCTTC
>NA|TRBV18|TRBJ1-2|NA
CASSPSGYGNYGYTF
TGTGCCAGCTCACCATCAGGGTATGGTAACTATGGCTACACCTTC
>NA|TRBV5-1|TRBJ2-7|NA
CASSFDGDRGEQYF
TGCGCCAGCAGCTTCGACGGTGACCGGGGCGAGCAGTACTTC
>NA|TRBV18|TRBJ2-5|NA
CASSSPETQYF
TGTGCCAGCTCATCCCCGGAGACCCAGTACTTC
>NA|TRBV30|TRBJ1-2|TRBD1
CAWSRDRYYGYTF
TGTGCCTGGAGTAGGGACAGATACTATGGCTACACCTTC
>NA|TRBV4-2|TRBJ1-2|NA
CASSQVEGSSRANYGYTF
TGTGCCAGCAGCCAAGTAGAGGGTTCATCCCGGGCTAACTATGGCTACACCTTC
>NA|TRBV20-1|TRBJ2-3|TRBD2
CSASQGLAGVGDTQYF
TGCAGTGCTAGTCAGGGTCTAGCGGGGGTGGGAGATACGCAGTATTTT
>NA|TRBV6-4|TRBJ1-6|NA
CASRPTGTSYNSPLHF
TGTGCCAGCAGACCCACCGGGACAAGTTATAATTCACCCCTCCACTTT
>once|TRBV5-6|TRBJ1-2|TRBD1
CASSRRGLVYGYTF
TGTGCCAGCAGCCGCAGGGGGCTCGTCTATGGCTACACCTTC
>NA|TRBV5-5|TRBJ1-5|TRBD1
CASSQGQGVPQPQHF
TGTGCCAGCAGCCAGGGACAGGGGGTCCCTCAGCCCCAGCATTTT
>NA|TRBV7-2|TRBJ1-5|NA
CASSLGAPEPQHF
TGTGCCAGCAGCTTAGGGGCTCCAGAGCCCCAGCATTTT